This record concerns one T cell receptor (beta chain) sequence. Antigen: not known. The data belong to a study of cytomegalovirus exposure and HLA in healthy donors. Study-level points and caveats: Presence/absence analyses assumed roughly uniform sequencing depth across donors.

A multiplex PCR was run with 60 Vbeta primers and 13 Jbeta primers. Clones were sequenced by immunoSEQ multiplex PCR, and TCRdb holds only the in-frame ones, with some missing. The sample contains about 140,000 clones, 60% to 80% of which appear only once. V lost 3 bases to trimming and J lost 4 bases; unmatched junction nucleotides: 8. CDR1 SNHLY and CDR2 FYNNEI come from the germline V gene. This CDR3 is 16 amino acids long. The sample taken for sequencing was PBMCs. The sequence derives from a man aged 25-45 years in good health and CMV-seronegative. V is TRBV2 and J is TRBJ1-4; 7 bases are shared with TRBD1. The CDR3 bases are TGTGCCAGCAGTGACCTGGGACAGACTAATAATGAAAAACTGTTTTTT. As protein: CASSDLGQTNNEKLFF.